These 2 T cell receptor beta chains came from one sample sequenced in a study of blood T cell repertoires in COVID-19. The data were produced by immunoSEQ multiplex PCR, yet TCRdb's version contains in-frame clones alone and is incomplete. Of about 270,000 clones listed, approximately 86% are singletons. The material sequenced was peripheral blood. All receptors come from a man aged 40-50 years who had recovered from COVID-19.

There are a few counts of this clone. The chain joins TRBV5-4 to TRBJ2-3, with 8 positions matching TRBD2. The CDR3 is 16 residues long. The V gene end was trimmed by 2 bases and the J gene end by 6 bases; junction bases not matched to a gene: 11. Germline loops: CDR1 SGHNT, CDR2 YYREEE (reference sequence). CDR3: CASSLGGRNVGDTQYF. The DNA for the CDR3 is TGTGCCAGCAGCTTAGGCGGGAGGAATGTGGGTGATACGCAGTATTTT.

The V gene is TRBV29-1, the J gene TRBJ2-3; 14 bases are shared with TRBD2. Germline-derived CDR1 and CDR2 are SQVTM and ANQGSEA. There are 14 residues in the CDR3. J lost 3 bases, V lost 6 bases, and 2 bases had no gene match. The CDR3 region is CSVGLAGVTDTQYF. The DNA of the CDR3 is TGCAGCGTGGGACTAGCGGGGGTAACAGATACGCAGTATTTT.